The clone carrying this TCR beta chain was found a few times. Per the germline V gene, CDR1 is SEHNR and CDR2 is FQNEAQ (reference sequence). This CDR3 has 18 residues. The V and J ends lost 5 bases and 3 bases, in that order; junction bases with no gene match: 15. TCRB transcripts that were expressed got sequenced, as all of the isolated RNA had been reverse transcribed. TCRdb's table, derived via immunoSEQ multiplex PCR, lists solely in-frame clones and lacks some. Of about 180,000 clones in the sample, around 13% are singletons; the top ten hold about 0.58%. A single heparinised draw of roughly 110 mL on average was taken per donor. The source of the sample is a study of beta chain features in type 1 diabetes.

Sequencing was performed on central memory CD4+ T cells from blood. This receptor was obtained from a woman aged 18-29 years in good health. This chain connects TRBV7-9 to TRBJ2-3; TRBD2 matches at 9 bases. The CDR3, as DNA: TGTGCCAGCAGCCAGAGACGTCAAGCGGGAGGTAAAACAGATACGCAGTATTTT. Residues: CASSQRRQAGGKTDTQYF.